This T cell receptor beta chain was captured by sequencing in a study of blood T cell repertoires in COVID-19. Across the study: Acute-phase and convalescent COVID-19 samples originated in the United States, Italy and Spain. Nucleic acid was either cDNA or gDNA, and it came from T cells, B-cell-depleted T cells, or PBMCs.

Per the original data handling: Cell counts per sample came from amplifying reference gene primers. Profiled with immunoSEQ multiplex PCR; TCRdb holds only in-frame clones, not every one. The V and J calls and clone size come from that table; D and trimming were worked out from the DNA. The sample contains 200,000 to 300,000 clones, approximately 80% of which appear only once. CDR3 length: 15 amino acids. Per the germline V gene, CDR1 is ENHRY and CDR2 is SYGVKD. V dropped 3 bases and J dropped 7; count of bases not matched to a gene: 7. This sequence was found in a human donor in a cohort sampled during active COVID-19. Material: peripheral blood. V and J are TRBV10-3 and TRBJ2-1; 9 bases are shared with TRBD2. The CDR3 loop is CAISDRGTSSNEQFF. The CDR3 DNA is TGTGCCATCAGTGATCGTGGGACTAGCTCGAATGAGCAGTTCTTC.